This TCR beta chain derives from a study of blood T cell repertoires in COVID-19. Study as a whole: Researchers got acute and convalescent COVID-19 samples from the United States, Italy and Spain. Nucleic acid was either cDNA or gDNA, and it came from T cells, B-cell-depleted T cells, or PBMCs.

The CDR3 length is 16 residues. The V end was cut by 1 base, the J end by 2 bases, with 13 bases between. Germline assignment: CDR1 SGHRS and CDR2 YFSETQ. In the study's own analysis: Using reference gene primer amplification, nucleated cell counts were estimated. Produced via immunoSEQ multiplex PCR; TCRdb's table is partial and in-frame only. D and trimming were read from the DNA, whereas the V and J calls and clone size are those reported in that table. Seen here are tens of thousands of clones, 85% observed once, and the top ten hold roughly a tenth. The rearrangement uses TRBV5-1 and TRBJ2-1, with D possibly matching TRBD1 (5 bases). This TCR derives from a human donor in a cohort sampled during active COVID-19. Source material: peripheral blood. CDR3 DNA sequence: TGCGCCAGCAGCTTGAACCTTGCAGGGCCCTACAATGAGCAGTTCTTC. This codes for CASSLNLAGPYNEQFF.